Presented here are 17 T cell receptor beta chains from one specimen sequenced in a study of human T cells and chemical hapten exposure. TCRdb re-called the RACE reads with MiXCR, one entry per CDR3 protein. The sample shows tens of thousands of distinct CDR3 sequences, over 7.5% of them seen only once. Time point of the sample: patch test 1, 2 weeks after DPC sensitization. The treatment is: therapeutic diphenylcyclopropenone sensitization with weekly scalp DPC. This specimen consisted of whole blood, obtained in connection with sensitization to the hapten diphenylcyclopropenone (DPC). The receptors derive from a woman aged 40 to 50 with alopecia areata. Some clones in this sample may be carry-over from other donors' samples.

The chain couples TRBV29-1 to TRBJ2-7, with no clear D. Germline V gene data show CDR1 as SQVTM and CDR2 as ANQGSEA. The CDR3 contains 12 residues. Here the CDR3 reads CRFPTGPHEQYF. The CDR3 nucleotides are TGCAGATTCCCGACCGGCCCCCACGAGCAGTACTTC.

This clonotype was found many times. J is TRBJ1-2 and V is TRBV27; 10 nucleotides align to TRBD1. Trimming cost V 4 bases and J 4 bases; bases outside gene matches: 9. Germline lookup yields CDR1 MNHEY and CDR2 SMNVEV (reference sequence). The CDR3 sequence is 16 residues long. The CDR3 loop is CASSSRRTGGIYGYTF. The DNA for the CDR3 is TGTGCCAGCAGTTCCCGAAGGACAGGGGGAATCTATGGCTACACCTTC.

The sample holds one count of this clonotype. A junction end diverges from the germline sequence, so it may reflect a read error. The chain carries TRBV18 and TRBJ1-1, with a tentative D call TRBD1 (5 bases). Germline V gene sequence: CDR1 KGHSH, CDR2 LQKENI. CDR3 length equals 16 residues. Here the CDR3 DNA reads TGTGCCAGCTCCCTAAGCAGGGAAGGAAATGGCGCTGAAGTTTTCTTT. It yields the protein CASSLSREGNGAEVFF.

The chain recombines TRBV6-1 with TRBJ1-2; D may be TRBD1 (6 bases). The CDR3 has 13 residues. Germline CDR1 and CDR2: MNHNS and SASEGT. Trimming stripped 6 bases from V and 4 bases from J, with 12 bases between. The CDR3, as DNA: TGTGCCAGCAGAGCAGGGGCCGGCTATGGCTACACCTTC. It yields the protein CASRAGAGYGYTF.

This clonotype occurred many times. This chain uses TRBV6-1 with TRBJ2-5; 9 bases are shared with TRBD1. The CDR3 consists of 16 residues. V gave up 8 bases and J gave up 2 bases; unmatched junction bases: 12. The germline V gene has CDR1 MNHNS and CDR2 SASEGT. The CDR3 spells CASHRRTGALQETQYF. The CDR3 coding sequence is TGTGCCAGCCACCGCAGGACAGGGGCGTTACAAGAGACCCAGTACTTC.

The gene calls are TRBV12-3 or TRBV12-4 and TRBJ2-1; 7 bases map to TRBD1. The CDR3 is 13 residues long. Losses at the gene ends were 9 bases for V and 8 bases for J; bases not matched to a gene: 10. The chain's CDR3 is CASRLIQGYEQFF. The CDR3 region has the DNA TGTGCCAGTCGGTTGATACAGGGGTATGAGCAGTTCTTC.

In this sample, this clonotype turned up many times. This chain connects TRBV30 to TRBJ1-1; D gene ambiguous. The length of the CDR3 is 12 residues. Germline CDR1 GTSNPN, CDR2 SVGIG (reference sequence). Trimming left V 1 base short and J 0 bases short, with 3 bases between. The DNA for the CDR3 is TGTGCCTGGAGTGAAATGAACACTGAAGCTTTCTTT. Amino acid sequence: CAWSEMNTEAFF.

The sample holds many counts of this clonotype. V is TRBV4-2 and J is TRBJ2-5; the match to TRBD2 covers 7 bases. Trimming cost V 5 bases and J 3 bases; bases outside gene matches: 9. This CDR3 has 15 amino acids. The V gene's germline CDR1 is LGHNA and CDR2 YNFKEQ. Here the CDR3 DNA reads TGTGCCAGCAGCGGGACGGCGGGGGAGGAAGAGACCCAGTACTTC. Translated: CASSGTAGEEETQYF.

This clonotype was counted ten times or more. This chain connects TRBV20-1 to TRBJ2-4; 7 positions agree with TRBD1. Trimming cost V 4 bases and J 12 bases; bases outside gene matches: 15. Germline assignment: CDR1 DFQATT and CDR2 SNEGSKA (reference sequence). CDR3 length: 14 amino acids. CDR3 loop: CSATHRGWKIDQYF. The CDR3 DNA reads TGCAGTGCTACACACAGGGGTTGGAAGATAGATCAGTACTTC.

CDR3 in amino acids: CASSYRTGGNNSPLHF. In DNA, the CDR3 is TGTGCCAGCAGTTATAGGACAGGGGGGAATAATTCACCCCTCCACTTT. The rearrangement uses TRBV6-6 and TRBJ1-6, with 10 bases lining up with TRBD1. J lost 5 bases, V lost 3 bases, and 4 bases had no gene match. The germline V gene has CDR1 MNHNY and CDR2 SVGAGI (reference sequence). The CDR3 runs to 16 residues.

In its sample, this clonotype was seen a few times. This chain uses TRBV3-1 with TRBJ2-7, with D uncertain. The germline V gene has CDR1 LGHDT and CDR2 YNNKEL (reference sequence). V was clipped by 0 bases and J by 4 bases, with 13 bases between them. The CDR3 runs to 15 residues. CDR3 region: CASSQEAWTAYEQYF. The DNA of the CDR3 is TGTGCCAGCAGCCAAGAGGCTTGGACGGCGTACGAGCAGTACTTC.

The chain is built from TRBV11-2 and TRBJ1-6; the match to TRBD1 covers 11 bases. After removal of 5 bases from V and 8 bases from J, the junction contained 5 bases not matched to a gene. From germline, CDR1 is SGHAT and CDR2 FQNNGV. The CDR3 loop spans 15 amino acids. In DNA form, the CDR3 reads TGTGCCAGCAGCCCCCGGACAGGGGGCGATTCACCCCTCCACTTT. Protein: CASSPRTGGDSPLHF.

This clonotype was seen repeatedly, ten times or more. The V call is TRBV6-1, the J call TRBJ2-3; D perhaps matches TRBD1 (6 bases). This CDR3 spans 16 amino acids. Germline loops: CDR1 MNHNS, CDR2 SASEGT. V gave up 7 bases and J gave up 4 bases, with 21 bases separating them. CDR3 amino acids: CASNTGTARDADTQYF. CDR3 sequence (DNA): TGTGCCAGCAATACAGGGACGGCGAGGGACGCAGATACGCAGTATTTT.

This clonotype was detected many times. V and J are TRBV27 and TRBJ1-5; tentatively, D is TRBD1 (5 bases). V was pared by 2 bases and J by 5 bases, with 7 bases between. The germline V gene encodes CDR1 MNHEY and CDR2 SMNVEV (reference sequence). This CDR3 has 13 amino acids. The CDR3 DNA follows: TGTGCCAGCAGTTTAGGGGCAGATCAGCCCCAGCATTTT. Translating gives CASSLGADQPQHF.

The J gene is TRBJ2-3, the V gene TRBV10-3; D tentatively reads TRBD1 or TRBD2 (5 bases each). The V gene lost 10 bases and the J gene lost 2 bases, with 13 bases spanning the gap. Germline loops: CDR1 ENHRY, CDR2 SYGVKD. There are 13 residues in the CDR3. This CDR3 is CATGRGATDTQYF. The CDR3 nucleotides read TGTGCCACCGGCCGAGGGGCCACAGATACGCAGTATTTT.

This chain connects TRBV13 to TRBJ1-1, with TRBD1 matching over 7 bases. Germline V gives CDR1 PRHDT, CDR2 FYEKMQ (reference sequence). With V trimmed by 7 bases and J by 8 bases, 13 bases remained unmatched. There are 14 residues in the CDR3. This CDR3 reads CASKKNRGTAEAFF. In DNA, the CDR3 is TGTGCCAGCAAAAAAAACCGAGGGACAGCCGAAGCTTTCTTT.

This clonotype was counted a few times. The chain is built from TRBV11-2 and TRBJ2-7; no clear D. The CDR3 has 12 amino acids. Looked up from germline, CDR1 is SGHAT and CDR2 is FQNNGV. The V and J ends lost 5 bases and 7 bases respectively, with 12 bases between them. The CDR3 bases are TGTGCCAGCAGCCCCCTTACCTGGGAGCAGTACTTC. It is translated as CASSPLTWEQYF. The complete variable domain, with remaining parts taken from reference TRBV11-2 and TRBJ2-7, reads EAGVAQSPRYKIIEKRQSVAFWCNPISGHATLYWYQQILGQGPKLLIQFQNNGVVDDSQLPKDRFSAERLKGVDSTLKIQPAKLEDSAVYLCASSPLTWEQYFGPGTRLTVT.